These 2 T cell receptor beta chains were all obtained from the same sample, sequenced in a study of T cell repertoires in cytomegalovirus infection. Using its own MiXCR run on the reads, TCRdb lists one record per CDR3 protein. In the table there are some 940,000 distinct CDR3 sequences, 31% of which are singletons. These receptors' targets are unknown. The source was cultured CD8+ T cells from PBMCs, collected from culture after CMV antigen stimulation. The source is a human donor in good health (CMV status not recorded). Some clones in this sample may be carry-over from other donors' samples.

This chain connects TRBV9 to TRBJ2-1; 8 bases line up with TRBD1. CDR1 is SGDLS, CDR2 YYNGEE, per germline. The CDR3 runs to 15 residues. Trimming took 2 bases from V and 4 from J; bases not matched to a gene: 5. The CDR3 protein is CASSVSGQEYNEQFF. The CDR3 bases are TGTGCCAGCAGCGTCTCGGGACAGGAGTACAATGAGCAGTTCTTC.

This clonotype was seen only a few times. This chain uses TRBV6-5 with TRBJ2-1, with 11 positions matching TRBD1. V trimming: 0 bases; J trimming: 4 bases; junction bases outside the gene matches: 2. The CDR3 is made up of 16 amino acids. CDR1 is MNHEY, CDR2 SVGAGI, per germline. The CDR3 region is CASSYSDRGRYNEQFF. The CDR3 bases are TGTGCCAGCAGTTACTCGGACAGGGGGCGATACAATGAGCAGTTCTTC.